This T cell receptor (beta chain) was identified in a study of control samples from healthy donors and cancer patients. Sequencing was performed with immunoSEQ multiplex PCR; in TCRdb, only in-frame clones are kept and a portion is missing. The sample lists around 19,000 clones, 80% to 85% seen once, with over 25% in the top ten. The V gene lost 6 bases and the J gene lost 6 bases, with 17 bases spanning the gap. The CDR3 sequence is 14 residues long. Looked up from germline, CDR1 is LGHDT and CDR2 is YNNKEL (reference sequence). This clonotype originated in a woman aged 65 to 85 with lung cancer. Sequenced sample: PBMCs. V usage is TRBV3-1 (or the pseudogene TRBV3-2) and J usage is TRBJ1-2; a possible D gene is TRBD1 (6 bases). CDR3 amino acids: CASSSRLQGHGYTF. In DNA, the CDR3 is TGTGCCAGCAGTTCCCGCTTACAGGGTCATGGCTACACCTTC.